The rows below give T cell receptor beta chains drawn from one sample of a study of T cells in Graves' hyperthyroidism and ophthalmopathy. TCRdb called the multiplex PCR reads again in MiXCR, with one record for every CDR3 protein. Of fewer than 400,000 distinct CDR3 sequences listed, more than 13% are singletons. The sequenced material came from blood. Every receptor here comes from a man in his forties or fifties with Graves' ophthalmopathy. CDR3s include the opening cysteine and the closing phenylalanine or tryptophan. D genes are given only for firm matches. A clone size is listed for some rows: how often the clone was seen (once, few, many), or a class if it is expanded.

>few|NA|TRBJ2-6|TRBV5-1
TGCGCCAGCAGCTTGGGAATTCCTGGGGCCAACGTCCTGACTTTC
CASSLGIPGANVLTF
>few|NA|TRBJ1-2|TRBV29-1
TGCAGCGTTGAAGAGGGGCGGATACTCACCTTC
CSVEEGRILTF
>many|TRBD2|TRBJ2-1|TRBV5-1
TGCGCCAGCAGCACAGAAGGACTAGCGGGAGGGCGTGAGCAGTTCTTC
CASSTEGLAGGREQFF
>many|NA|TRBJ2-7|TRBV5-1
TGCGCCAGCAGCCCGACCCGGGCCGGTTACGAGCAGTACTTC
CASSPTRAGYEQYF
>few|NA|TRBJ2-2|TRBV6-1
TGTGCCAGCAGTGAAAGGGGGAACACCGGGGAGCTGTTTTTT
CASSERGNTGELFF
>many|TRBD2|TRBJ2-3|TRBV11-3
TGTGCCAGCAGCGTTAGCGGGAGTGCGGATACGCAGTATTTT
CASSVSGSADTQYF
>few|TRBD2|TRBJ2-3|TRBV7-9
TGTGCCAGCAGCTTAGGTGGCGGGAGTGGAGGCACAGATACGCAGTATTTT
CASSLGGGSGGTDTQYF
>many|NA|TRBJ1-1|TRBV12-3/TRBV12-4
TGTGCCAGTAGAGTGCACAGGGCCTGGCAAACTGAAGCTTTCTTT
CASRVHRAWQTEAFF
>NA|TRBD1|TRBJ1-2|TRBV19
TGTGCCAGTAGTACTACCGGGACAGCCGCCGCCGTCTATGGCTACACCTTC
CASSTTGTAAAVYGYTF
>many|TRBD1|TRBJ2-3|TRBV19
TGTGCCAGTAATAACGGACAGGGCTACACAGATACGCAGTATTTT
CASNNGQGYTDTQYF
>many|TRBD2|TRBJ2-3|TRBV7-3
TGTGCCAGCAGCTTATCTGGGGGAGGGTCCGTGGGCACAGATACGCAGTATTTT
CASSLSGGGSVGTDTQYF
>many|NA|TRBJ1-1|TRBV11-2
TGTGCCAGCAGCTTATTCGGAGAAATCAGGGAAACGCGCACTGAAGCTTTCTTT
CASSLFGEIRETRTEAFF
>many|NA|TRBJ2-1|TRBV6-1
TGTGCCAGCGGGGTAACAGGGCTGCATGAGCAGTTCTTC
CASGVTGLHEQFF
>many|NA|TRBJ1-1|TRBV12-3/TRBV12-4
TGTGCCAGCAGTTTTAGTAAGGGAAGTAACACTGAAGCTTTCTTT
CASSFSKGSNTEAFF
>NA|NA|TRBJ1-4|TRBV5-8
TGTGCCAGCAGCTTGCTCTCGAATGAAAAACTGTCTTTT
CASSLLSNEKLSF
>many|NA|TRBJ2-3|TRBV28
TGTGCCAGCAGTTTCGGGAACTTCGGGAGGGGGCGGGCAGATACGCAGTATTTT
CASSFGNFGRGRADTQYF
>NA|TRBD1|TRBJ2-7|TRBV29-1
TGCAGCGTCTCAACCTTCAAATCCGGGACAGGGGGCCCCCGCCGCTACGAGCAGTACTTC
CSVSTFKSGTGGPRRYEQYF
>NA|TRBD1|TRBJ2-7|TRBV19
TGTGCCAGTAGTATCCGGACAGGAGTCTACGAGCAGTACTTC
CASSIRTGVYEQYF
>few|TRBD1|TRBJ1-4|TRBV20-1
TGCAGTGCTACCGGGACAGAGGGTGAAAAACTGTTTTTT
CSATGTEGEKLFF
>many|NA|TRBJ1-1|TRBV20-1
TGCAGTGCTAGACGCGGGGTGAACACTGAAGCTTTCTTT
CSARRGVNTEAFF
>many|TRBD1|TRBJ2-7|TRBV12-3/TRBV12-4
TGTGCCAGCAGACAGGGACAGGGGGCCTACGAGCAGTACTTC
CASRQGQGAYEQYF
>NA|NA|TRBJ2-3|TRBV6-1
TGTGCCAGCACCCTAAACGTGGCGGGGAGCACAGATACGCAGTATTTT
CASTLNVAGSTDTQYF
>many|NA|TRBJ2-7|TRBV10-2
TGCGCCAGCAGGGAATGGGCCTCCCGTCCTTCCAACGAGCAGTACTTC
CASREWASRPSNEQYF
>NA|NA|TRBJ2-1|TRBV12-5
TGTGCTAGTGGTTTGGGGCAGGGGAGGAGTGAGCAGTTCTTC
CASGLGQGRSEQFF
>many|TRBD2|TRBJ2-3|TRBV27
TGTGCCAGCAGTTTAGAAGCGGGACTTACGGATACGCAGTATTTT
CASSLEAGLTDTQYF
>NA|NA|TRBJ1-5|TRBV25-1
TGTGCCAGCAGTGATCAGGGCTATCAGCCCCAGCATTTT
CASSDQGYQPQHF
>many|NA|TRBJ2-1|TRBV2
TGTGCCAGCAGTGGGGACTTCAATGAGCAGTTCTTC
CASSGDFNEQFF
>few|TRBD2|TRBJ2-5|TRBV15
TGTGCCACCAGCCCCAGGGCGGGGGGCCAAGAGACCCAGTACTTC
CATSPRAGGQETQYF
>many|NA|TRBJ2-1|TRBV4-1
TGCGCCAGCAGCCAACCACTCAGGGGCTCCTACAATGAGCAGTTCTTC
CASSQPLRGSYNEQFF
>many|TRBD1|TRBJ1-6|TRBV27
TGTGCCAGCAGTCCGGTCCCGGGACAGGGTTCCTATAATTCACCCCTCCACTTT
CASSPVPGQGSYNSPLHF
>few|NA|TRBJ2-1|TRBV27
TGTGCCAGCAGTAACTTATACAGTTCCAGTGAGCAGTTCTTC
CASSNLYSSSEQFF
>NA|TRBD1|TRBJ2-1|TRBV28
TGTGCCAGCAGTTTAGACCCTCGACAGGGCCGGCGGTTCTTC
CASSLDPRQGRRFF
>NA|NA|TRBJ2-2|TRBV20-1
TGCAGTGCTAAGGGCGCTGACCCCCGCGGAGTGAACACCTGGGAGCTGTTTTTT
CSAKGADPRGVNTWELFF
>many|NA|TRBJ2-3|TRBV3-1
TGTGCCAGCAGCTATAGCACAGATACGCAGTATTTT
CASSYSTDTQYF
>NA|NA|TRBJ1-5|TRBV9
TGTGCCAGCAACCCTTCTGCGGACCCCAATCAGCCCCAGCATTTT
CASNPSADPNQPQHF
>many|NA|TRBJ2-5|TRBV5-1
TGCGCCAGCAGCTTGGCCATGGCTGAGAAAGAGACCCAGTACTTC
CASSLAMAEKETQYF
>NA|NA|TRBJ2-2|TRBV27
TGTGCCAGCAGCGCCGAAGGACCTTCCCAGAACACCGGGGAGCTGTTTTTT
CASSAEGPSQNTGELFF
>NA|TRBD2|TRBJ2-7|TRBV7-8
TGTGCCAGCAGCGGAGGACTAGCGGGAATGAGGTACGAGCAGTACTTC
CASSGGLAGMRYEQYF
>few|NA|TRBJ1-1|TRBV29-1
TGCAGCGTTGTACCGAACACTGAAGCTTTCTTT
CSVVPNTEAFF
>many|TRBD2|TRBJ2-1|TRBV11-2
TGTGCCAGCAGCTTAGATGGACTAGCGGGGAATGAGCAGTTCTTC
CASSLDGLAGNEQFF
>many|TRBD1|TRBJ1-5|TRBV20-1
TGCAGTGCTACAACACAGGGGGCGGGCAATCAGCCCCAGCATTTT
CSATTQGAGNQPQHF
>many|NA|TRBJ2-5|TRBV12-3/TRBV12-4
TGTGCCAGCAGTTTTCTGAGGGGTCAAGAGACCCAGTACTTC
CASSFLRGQETQYF
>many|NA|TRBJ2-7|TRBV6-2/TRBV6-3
TGTGCCAGCAGCCCCGGGCTGGTCTACGAGCAGTACTTC
CASSPGLVYEQYF
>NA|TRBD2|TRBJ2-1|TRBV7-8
TGTGCCAGCAGCTTTCGGACTAGCTCCTACAATGAGCAGTTCTTC
CASSFRTSSYNEQFF
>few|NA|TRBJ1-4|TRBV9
TGTGCCAGCAGCGTCGGGACGGGTGGGGAAAAACTGTTTTTT
CASSVGTGGEKLFF
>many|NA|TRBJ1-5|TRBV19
TGTGCCAGTTGTAAAAAACCGGGGGCGTATAGCAATCAGCCCCAGCATTTT
CASCKKPGAYSNQPQHF
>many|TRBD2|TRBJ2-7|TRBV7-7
TGTGCTAGCAGCTTCGAGGGACTAGGCGCCGAGCAGTACTTC
CASSFEGLGAEQYF
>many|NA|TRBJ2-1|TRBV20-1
TGCAGTGCTAGAGATCTGGACGAGCAGTTCTTC
CSARDLDEQFF
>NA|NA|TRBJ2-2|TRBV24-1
TGTGCCACCAGCGGGGCGGGAATCTGGGAGCTGTTTTTT
CATSGAGIWELFF
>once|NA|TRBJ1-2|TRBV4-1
TGCGCCAGCAGCCAGTTAGGGGCGGCCGGCTACACCTTC
CASSQLGAAGYTF
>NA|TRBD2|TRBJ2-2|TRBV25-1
TGTGCCAGCAGTTTAGCGGGGCCGAACACCGGGGAGCTGTTTTTT
CASSLAGPNTGELFF
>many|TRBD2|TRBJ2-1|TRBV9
TGTGCCAGCAGCGGGATAGCGGGAGGGTACAATGAGCAGTTCTTC
CASSGIAGGYNEQFF